This T cell receptor (beta chain) emerged from a study of shared clonotypes between healthy human individuals. Only CD45RO-negative cells positively selected for CCR7 counted as naive CD8 cells, so terminally differentiated effector memory CD45RA+ cells were excluded. Per the germline V gene, CDR1 is MDHEN and CDR2 is SYDVKM. Trimming cost V 0 bases and J 1 base, with 7 bases left between them. The CDR3 loop spans 14 amino acids. Clones were read by immunoSEQ multiplex PCR, and TCRdb kept only the in-frame ones, dropping some. The repertoire holds fewer than 1 million clones, with 90% to 98% as singletons.

The genes are TRBV28 and TRBJ2-7; D not certain. Sequenced: naive CD8+ T cells sorted from blood. This clonotype was obtained from a young man in good health. CDR3 loop: CASSLWSRSYEQYF. The CDR3, as DNA: TGTGCCAGCAGTTTATGGTCGCGGTCCTACGAGCAGTACTTC.